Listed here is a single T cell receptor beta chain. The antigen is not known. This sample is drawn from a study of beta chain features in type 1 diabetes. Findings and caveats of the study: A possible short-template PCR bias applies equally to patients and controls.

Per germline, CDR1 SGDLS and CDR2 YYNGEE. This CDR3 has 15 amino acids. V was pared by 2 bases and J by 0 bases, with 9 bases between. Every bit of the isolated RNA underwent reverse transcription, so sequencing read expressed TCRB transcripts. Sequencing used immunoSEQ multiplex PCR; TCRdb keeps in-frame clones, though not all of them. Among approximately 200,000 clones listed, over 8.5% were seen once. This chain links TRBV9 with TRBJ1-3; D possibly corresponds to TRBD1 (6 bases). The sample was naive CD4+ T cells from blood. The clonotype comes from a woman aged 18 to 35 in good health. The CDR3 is CASSVGGLSGNTIYF. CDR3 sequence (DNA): TGTGCCAGCAGCGTTGGGGGCCTCTCTGGAAACACCATATATTTT.